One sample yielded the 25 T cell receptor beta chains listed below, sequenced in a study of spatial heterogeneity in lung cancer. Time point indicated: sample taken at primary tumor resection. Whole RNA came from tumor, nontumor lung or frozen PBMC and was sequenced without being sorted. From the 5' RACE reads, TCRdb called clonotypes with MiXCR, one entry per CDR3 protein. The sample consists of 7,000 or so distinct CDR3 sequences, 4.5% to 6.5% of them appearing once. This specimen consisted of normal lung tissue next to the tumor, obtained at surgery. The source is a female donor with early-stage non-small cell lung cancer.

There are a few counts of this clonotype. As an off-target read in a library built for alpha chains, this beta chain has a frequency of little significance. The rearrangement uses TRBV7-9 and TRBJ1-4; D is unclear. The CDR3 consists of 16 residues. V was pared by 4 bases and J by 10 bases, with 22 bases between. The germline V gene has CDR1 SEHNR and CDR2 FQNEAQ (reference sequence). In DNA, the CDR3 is TGTGCCAGCAGCTCATTCAAGGTTCTTAGGGTTGGAAAACTGTTTTTT. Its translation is CASSSFKVLRVGKLFF.

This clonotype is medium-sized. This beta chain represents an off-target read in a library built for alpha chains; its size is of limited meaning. DNA for the CDR3: TGTGCCAGCAGCGAAAGCTCCTACGAGCAGTACTTC. Amino acid sequence: CASSESSYEQYF. The rearrangement joins TRBV3-1 to TRBJ2-7, with no clear D. This CDR3 spans 12 amino acids. Trimming removed 5 bases at V and 0 bases at J, with 5 bases between. Germline CDR1 is LGHDT and CDR2 is YNNKEL (reference sequence).

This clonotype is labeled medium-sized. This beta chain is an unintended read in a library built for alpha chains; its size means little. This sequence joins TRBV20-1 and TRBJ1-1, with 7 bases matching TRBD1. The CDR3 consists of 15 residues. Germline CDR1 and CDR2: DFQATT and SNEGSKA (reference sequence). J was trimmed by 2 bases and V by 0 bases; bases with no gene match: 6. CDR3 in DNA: TGCAGTGCTAGAGATCACAGACAGGGTAACACTGAAGCTTTCTTT. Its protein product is CSARDHRQGNTEAFF.

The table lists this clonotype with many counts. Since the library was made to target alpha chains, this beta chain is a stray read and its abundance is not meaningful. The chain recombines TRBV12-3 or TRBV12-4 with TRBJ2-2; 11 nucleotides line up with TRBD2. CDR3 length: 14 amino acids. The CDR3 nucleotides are TGTGCGACTAGCGGGGCTTCGGGGACCGGGGAGCTGTTTTTT. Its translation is CATSGASGTGELFF.

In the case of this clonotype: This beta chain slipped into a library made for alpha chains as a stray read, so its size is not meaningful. CDR3 DNA: TGTGCCAGCAGGCTAGCGGGAGAAACAGATACGCAGTATTTT. Amino acids: CASRLAGETDTQYF. The rearrangement links TRBV2 to TRBJ2-3; 10 nucleotides match TRBD2. V shed 6 bases, J shed 3 bases, and the junction held 3 bases outside the gene matches. The CDR3 has 14 amino acids. CDR1 and CDR2 (germline): SNHLY, FYNNEI.

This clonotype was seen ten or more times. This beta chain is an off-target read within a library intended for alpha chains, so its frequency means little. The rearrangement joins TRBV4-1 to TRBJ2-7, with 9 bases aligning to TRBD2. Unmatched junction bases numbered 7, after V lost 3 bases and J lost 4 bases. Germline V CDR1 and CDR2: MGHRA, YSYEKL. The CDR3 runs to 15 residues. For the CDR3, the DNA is TGCGCCAGCAGCCAGTTCGGACTAGCGAAGTACGAGCAGTACTTC. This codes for CASSQFGLAKYEQYF.

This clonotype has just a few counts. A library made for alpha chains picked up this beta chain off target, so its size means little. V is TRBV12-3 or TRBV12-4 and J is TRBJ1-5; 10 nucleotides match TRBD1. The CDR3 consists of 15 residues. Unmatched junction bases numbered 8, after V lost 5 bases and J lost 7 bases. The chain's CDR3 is CASSAQGQGNQPQHF. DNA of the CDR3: TGTGCCAGCAGTGCTCAGGGACAGGGGAACCAGCCCCAGCATTTT.

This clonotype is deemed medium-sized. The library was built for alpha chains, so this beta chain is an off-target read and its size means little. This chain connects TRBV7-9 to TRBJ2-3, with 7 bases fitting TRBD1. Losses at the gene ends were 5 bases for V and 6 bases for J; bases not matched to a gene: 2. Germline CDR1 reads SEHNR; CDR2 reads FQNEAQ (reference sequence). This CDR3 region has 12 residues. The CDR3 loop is CASSDRADTQYF. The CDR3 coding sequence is TGTGCCAGCAGCGACAGGGCTGATACGCAGTATTTT.

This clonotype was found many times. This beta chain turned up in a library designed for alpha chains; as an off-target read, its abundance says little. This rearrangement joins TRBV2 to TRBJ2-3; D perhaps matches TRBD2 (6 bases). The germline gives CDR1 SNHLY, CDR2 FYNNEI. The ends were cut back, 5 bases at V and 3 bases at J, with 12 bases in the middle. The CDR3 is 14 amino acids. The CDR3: CASSSGLRTDTQYF. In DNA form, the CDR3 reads TGTGCCAGCAGTAGCGGGTTACGAACAGATACGCAGTATTTT.

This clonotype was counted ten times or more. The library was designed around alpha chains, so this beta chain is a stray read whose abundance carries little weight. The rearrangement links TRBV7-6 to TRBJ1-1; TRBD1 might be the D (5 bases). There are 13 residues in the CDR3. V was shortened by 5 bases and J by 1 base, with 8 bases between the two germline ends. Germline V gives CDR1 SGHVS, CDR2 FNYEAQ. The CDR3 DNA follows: TGTGCCAGCAGCGGGGACTCGAACACTGAAGCTTTCTTT. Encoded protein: CASSGDSNTEAFF.

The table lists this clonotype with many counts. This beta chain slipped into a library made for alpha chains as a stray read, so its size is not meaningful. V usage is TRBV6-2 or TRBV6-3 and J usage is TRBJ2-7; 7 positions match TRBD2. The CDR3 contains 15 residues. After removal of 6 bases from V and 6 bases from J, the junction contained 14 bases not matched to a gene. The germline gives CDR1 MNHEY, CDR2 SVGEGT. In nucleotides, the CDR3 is TGTGCCAGCAGCTATACTAGCGAGGTCGGCGGCGAGCAGTACTTC. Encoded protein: CASSYTSEVGGEQYF.

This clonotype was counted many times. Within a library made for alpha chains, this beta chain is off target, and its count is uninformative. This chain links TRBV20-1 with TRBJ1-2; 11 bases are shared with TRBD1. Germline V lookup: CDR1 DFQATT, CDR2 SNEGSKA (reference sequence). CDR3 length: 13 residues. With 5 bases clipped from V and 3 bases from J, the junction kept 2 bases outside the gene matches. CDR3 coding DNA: TGCAGTGCTGGACAGGGGGCGGACTATGGCTACACCTTC. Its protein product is CSAGQGADYGYTF.

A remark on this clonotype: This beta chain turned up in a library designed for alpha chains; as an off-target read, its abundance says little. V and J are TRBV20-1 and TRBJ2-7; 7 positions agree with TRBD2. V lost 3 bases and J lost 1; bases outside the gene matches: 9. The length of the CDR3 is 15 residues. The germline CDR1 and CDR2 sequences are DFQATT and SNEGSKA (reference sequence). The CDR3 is CSASALGTTSYEQYF. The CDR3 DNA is TGCAGTGCTAGTGCCCTCGGGACTACTTCCTACGAGCAGTACTTC.

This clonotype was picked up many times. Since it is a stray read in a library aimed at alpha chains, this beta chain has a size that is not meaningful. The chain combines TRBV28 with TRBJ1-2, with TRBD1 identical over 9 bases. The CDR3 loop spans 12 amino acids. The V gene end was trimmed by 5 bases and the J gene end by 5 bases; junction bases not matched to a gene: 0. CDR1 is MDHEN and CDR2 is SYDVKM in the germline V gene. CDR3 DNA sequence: TGTGCCAGCAGTGACAGGGGGTATGGCTACACCTTC. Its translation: CASSDRGYGYTF.

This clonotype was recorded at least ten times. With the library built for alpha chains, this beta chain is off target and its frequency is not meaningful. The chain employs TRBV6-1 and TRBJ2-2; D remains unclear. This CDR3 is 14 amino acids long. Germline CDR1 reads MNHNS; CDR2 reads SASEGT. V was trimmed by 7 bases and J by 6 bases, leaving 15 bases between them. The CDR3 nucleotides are TGTGCCAGCACGGGCAGCGTCCAAGCCGGGGAGCTGTTTTTT. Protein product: CASTGSVQAGELFF.

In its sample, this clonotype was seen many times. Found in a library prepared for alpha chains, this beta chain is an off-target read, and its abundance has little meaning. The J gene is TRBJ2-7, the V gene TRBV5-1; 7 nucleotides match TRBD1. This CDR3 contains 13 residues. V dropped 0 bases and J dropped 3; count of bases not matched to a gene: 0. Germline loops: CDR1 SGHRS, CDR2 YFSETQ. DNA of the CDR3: TGCGCCAGCAGCTTGGACAGGGGCTACGAGCAGTACTTC. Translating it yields CASSLDRGYEQYF. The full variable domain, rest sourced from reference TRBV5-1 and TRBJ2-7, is KAGVTQTPRYLIKTRGQQVTLSCSPISGHRSVSWYQQTPGQGLQFLFEYFSETQRNKGNFPGRFSGRQFSNSRSEMNVSTLELGDSALYLCASSLDRGYEQYFGPGTRLTVT.

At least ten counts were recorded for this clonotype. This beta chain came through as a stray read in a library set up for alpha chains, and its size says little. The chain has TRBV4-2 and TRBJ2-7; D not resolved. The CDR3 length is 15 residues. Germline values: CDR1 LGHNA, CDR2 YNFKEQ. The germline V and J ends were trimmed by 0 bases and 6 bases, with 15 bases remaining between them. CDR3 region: CASSQEGRNKAEQYF. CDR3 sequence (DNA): TGTGCCAGCAGCCAAGAAGGCCGGAACAAGGCCGAGCAGTACTTC.

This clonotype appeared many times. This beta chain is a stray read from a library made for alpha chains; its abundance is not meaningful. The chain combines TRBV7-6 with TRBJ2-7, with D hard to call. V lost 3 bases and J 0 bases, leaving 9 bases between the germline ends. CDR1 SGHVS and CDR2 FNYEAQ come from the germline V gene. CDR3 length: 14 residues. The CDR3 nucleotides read TGTGCCAGCAGCTTTCGGACCACCTCCTACGAGCAGTACTTC. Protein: CASSFRTTSYEQYF. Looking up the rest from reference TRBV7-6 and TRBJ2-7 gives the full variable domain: GAGVSQSPRYKVTKRGQDVALRCDPISGHVSLYWYRQALGQGPEFLTYFNYEAQQDKSGLPNDRFSAERPEGSISTLTIQRTEQRDSAMYRCASSFRTTSYEQYFGPGTRLTVT.

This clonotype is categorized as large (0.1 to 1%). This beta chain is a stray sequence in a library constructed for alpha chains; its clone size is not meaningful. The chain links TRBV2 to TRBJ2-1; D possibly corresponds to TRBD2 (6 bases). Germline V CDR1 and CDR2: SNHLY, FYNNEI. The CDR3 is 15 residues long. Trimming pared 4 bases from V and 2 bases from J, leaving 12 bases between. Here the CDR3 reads CASSVGRGPYNEQFF. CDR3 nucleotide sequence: TGTGCCAGCAGTGTGGGGCGGGGTCCCTACAATGAGCAGTTCTTC.

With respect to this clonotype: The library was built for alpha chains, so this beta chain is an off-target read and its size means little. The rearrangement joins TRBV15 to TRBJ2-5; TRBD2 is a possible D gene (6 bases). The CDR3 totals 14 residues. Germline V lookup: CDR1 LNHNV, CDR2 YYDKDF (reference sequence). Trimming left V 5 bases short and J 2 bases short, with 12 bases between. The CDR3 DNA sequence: TGTGCCACCAGCTTTAGCGGAGCTCAAGAGACCCAGTACTTC. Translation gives CATSFSGAQETQYF.

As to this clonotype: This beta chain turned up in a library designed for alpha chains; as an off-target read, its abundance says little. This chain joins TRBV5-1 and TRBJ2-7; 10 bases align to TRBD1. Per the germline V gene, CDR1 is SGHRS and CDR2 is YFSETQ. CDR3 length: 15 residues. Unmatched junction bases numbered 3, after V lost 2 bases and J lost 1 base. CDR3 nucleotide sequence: TGCGCCAGCAGCTTCGGGGGACAGGGGTCCTACGAGCAGTACTTC. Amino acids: CASSFGGQGSYEQYF.

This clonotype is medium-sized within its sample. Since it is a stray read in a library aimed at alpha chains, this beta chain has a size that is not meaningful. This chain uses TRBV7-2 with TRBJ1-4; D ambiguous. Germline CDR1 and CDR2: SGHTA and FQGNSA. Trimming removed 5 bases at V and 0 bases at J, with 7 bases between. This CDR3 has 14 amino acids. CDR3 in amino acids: CASSQFATNEKLFF. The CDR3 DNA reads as TGTGCCAGCAGCCAGTTCGCAACTAATGAAAAACTGTTTTTT.

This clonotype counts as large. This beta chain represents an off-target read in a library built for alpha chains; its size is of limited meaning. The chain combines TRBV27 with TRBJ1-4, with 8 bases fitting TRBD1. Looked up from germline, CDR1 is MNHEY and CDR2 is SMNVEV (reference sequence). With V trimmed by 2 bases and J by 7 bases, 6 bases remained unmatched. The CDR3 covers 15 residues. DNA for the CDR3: TGTGCCAGCAGTTTAACCGGGACAGGAGGTGAAAAACTGTTTTTT. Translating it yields CASSLTGTGGEKLFF.

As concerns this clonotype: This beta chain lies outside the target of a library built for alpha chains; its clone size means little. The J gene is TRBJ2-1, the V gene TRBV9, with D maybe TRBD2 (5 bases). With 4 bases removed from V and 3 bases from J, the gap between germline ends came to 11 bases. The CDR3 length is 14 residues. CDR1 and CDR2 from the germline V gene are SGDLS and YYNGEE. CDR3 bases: TGTGCCAGCAGCAGTAGGGCGGGCTACAATGAGCAGTTCTTC. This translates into CASSSRAGYNEQFF.

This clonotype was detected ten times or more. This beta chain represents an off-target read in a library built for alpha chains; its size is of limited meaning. CDR3 nucleotide sequence: TGCAGTGCCAGCCATGGGACAGGGTATCAGCCCCAGCATTTT. This sequence encodes CSASHGTGYQPQHF. V is TRBV20-1 and J is TRBJ1-5, with 9 bases aligning to TRBD1. The CDR3 totals 14 residues. V trimming: 6 bases; J trimming: 5 bases; junction bases outside the gene matches: 8. The V gene's germline CDR1 is DFQATT and CDR2 SNEGSKA (reference sequence).